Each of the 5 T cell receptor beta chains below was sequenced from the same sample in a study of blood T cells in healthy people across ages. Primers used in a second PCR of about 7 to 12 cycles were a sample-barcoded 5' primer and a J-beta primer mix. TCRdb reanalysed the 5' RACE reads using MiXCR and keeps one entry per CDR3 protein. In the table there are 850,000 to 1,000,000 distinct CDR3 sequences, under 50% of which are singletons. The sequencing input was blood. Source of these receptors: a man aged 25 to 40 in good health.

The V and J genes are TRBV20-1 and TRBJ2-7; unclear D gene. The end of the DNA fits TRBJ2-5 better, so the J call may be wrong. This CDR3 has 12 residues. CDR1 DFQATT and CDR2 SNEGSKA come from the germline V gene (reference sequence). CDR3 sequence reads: CSARALGETQYF. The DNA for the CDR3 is TGCAGTGCTAGAGCCCTGGGAGAGACCCAGTACTTC.

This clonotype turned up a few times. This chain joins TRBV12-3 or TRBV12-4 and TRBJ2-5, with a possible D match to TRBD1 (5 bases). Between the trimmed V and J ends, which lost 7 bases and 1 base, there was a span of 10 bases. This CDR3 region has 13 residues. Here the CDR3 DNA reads TGTGCCAGCACCGACAGTTTCCAAGAGACCCAGTACTTC. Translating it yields CASTDSFQETQYF.

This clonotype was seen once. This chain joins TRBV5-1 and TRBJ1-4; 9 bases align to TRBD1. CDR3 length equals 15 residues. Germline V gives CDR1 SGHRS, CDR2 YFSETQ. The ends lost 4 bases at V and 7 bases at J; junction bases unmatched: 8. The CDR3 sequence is CASSGTGTGFEKLFF. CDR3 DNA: TGCGCCAGCAGCGGAACCGGGACAGGGTTTGAAAAACTGTTTTTT.

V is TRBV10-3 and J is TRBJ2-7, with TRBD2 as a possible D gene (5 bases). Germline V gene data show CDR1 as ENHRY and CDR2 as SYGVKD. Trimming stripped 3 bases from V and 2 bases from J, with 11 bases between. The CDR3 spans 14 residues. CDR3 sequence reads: CAISDYTRAYEQYF. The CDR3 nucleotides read TGTGCCATCAGTGATTACACGAGGGCCTACGAGCAGTACTTC.

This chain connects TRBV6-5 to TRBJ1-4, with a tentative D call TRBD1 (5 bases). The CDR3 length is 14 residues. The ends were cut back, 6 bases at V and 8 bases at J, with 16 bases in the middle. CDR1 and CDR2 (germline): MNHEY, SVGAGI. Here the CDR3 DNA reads TGTGCCAGCAGGACCGGGGGGTCGCGGGAAAAACTGTTTTTT. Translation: CASRTGGSREKLFF.